Here is one T cell receptor beta chain with its context. Its antigen is still unknown. The data originate from a study of blood T cells in healthy people across ages. The authors ran a second PCR of roughly 6 to 11 cycles using a sample-barcoded 5' primer and a J-beta primer mix. MiXCR was run by TCRdb on the 5' RACE reads, yielding one entry per CDR3 protein. The top ten clones hold around 9.2% of a sample with 750,000 or so distinct CDR3 sequences, 20% to 25% of them seen once. Overall study results and limits: Both naive CD4+ cell counts and diversity were greater in long-lived donors than in aged donors.

CDR3 size: 12 residues. Germline CDR1 is MNHNS and CDR2 is SASEGT. The V and J ends lost 7 bases and 1 base respectively, with 6 bases between them. Every sample yielded at least 6.5 million isolated PBMCs. These data also formed part of another study, on T cells of mothers and their children. From that second work: Each mother gave over 9 million TCR beta CDR3 reads; each child, around 2.8 million. In related and unrelated pairs alike, thymic selection shapes TCR recombination output, with inherited differences minor.

The sample consisted of blood. V gene TRBV6-1 combines with J gene TRBJ2-3; no clear D gene. This TCR derives from a boy younger than 18 in good health. The CDR3 loop reads CASTGRTDTQYF. CDR3 sequence (DNA): TGTGCCAGCACCGGCCGCACAGATACGCAGTATTTT.